This T cell receptor beta chain derives from a study of cytomegalovirus exposure and HLA in healthy donors. Findings of the study overall: Rarity characterized most TCR sequences, yet some public TCRs appeared in many donors. As a later analysis revealed, most CMV-associated TCR beta chains appeared HLA-restricted.

60 Vbeta and 13 Jbeta primers were used in PCR. Using immunoSEQ multiplex PCR, the repertoire was profiled, and TCRdb retains in-frame clones only, with some absent. The table has about 88,000 clones, 55% to 75% seen once. V lost 7 bases to trimming and J lost 3 bases; unmatched junction nucleotides: 6. The CDR3 is 15 residues long. The germline CDR1 and CDR2 sequences are MDHEN and SYDVKM. Nominally healthy donors were sampled, though unrecorded immune exposures were likely. The table lists this clone with a few counts. Its antigen is undetermined. The V gene is TRBV28, the J gene TRBJ2-2; 9 bases map to TRBD1. Sequenced material: PBMCs. The TCR was taken from a man aged 50-60 years in good health and CMV-seronegative. The CDR3 is CASIVGTGYTGELFF. In nucleotides, the CDR3 is TGTGCCAGCATTGTAGGGACAGGGTACACCGGGGAGCTGTTTTTT.